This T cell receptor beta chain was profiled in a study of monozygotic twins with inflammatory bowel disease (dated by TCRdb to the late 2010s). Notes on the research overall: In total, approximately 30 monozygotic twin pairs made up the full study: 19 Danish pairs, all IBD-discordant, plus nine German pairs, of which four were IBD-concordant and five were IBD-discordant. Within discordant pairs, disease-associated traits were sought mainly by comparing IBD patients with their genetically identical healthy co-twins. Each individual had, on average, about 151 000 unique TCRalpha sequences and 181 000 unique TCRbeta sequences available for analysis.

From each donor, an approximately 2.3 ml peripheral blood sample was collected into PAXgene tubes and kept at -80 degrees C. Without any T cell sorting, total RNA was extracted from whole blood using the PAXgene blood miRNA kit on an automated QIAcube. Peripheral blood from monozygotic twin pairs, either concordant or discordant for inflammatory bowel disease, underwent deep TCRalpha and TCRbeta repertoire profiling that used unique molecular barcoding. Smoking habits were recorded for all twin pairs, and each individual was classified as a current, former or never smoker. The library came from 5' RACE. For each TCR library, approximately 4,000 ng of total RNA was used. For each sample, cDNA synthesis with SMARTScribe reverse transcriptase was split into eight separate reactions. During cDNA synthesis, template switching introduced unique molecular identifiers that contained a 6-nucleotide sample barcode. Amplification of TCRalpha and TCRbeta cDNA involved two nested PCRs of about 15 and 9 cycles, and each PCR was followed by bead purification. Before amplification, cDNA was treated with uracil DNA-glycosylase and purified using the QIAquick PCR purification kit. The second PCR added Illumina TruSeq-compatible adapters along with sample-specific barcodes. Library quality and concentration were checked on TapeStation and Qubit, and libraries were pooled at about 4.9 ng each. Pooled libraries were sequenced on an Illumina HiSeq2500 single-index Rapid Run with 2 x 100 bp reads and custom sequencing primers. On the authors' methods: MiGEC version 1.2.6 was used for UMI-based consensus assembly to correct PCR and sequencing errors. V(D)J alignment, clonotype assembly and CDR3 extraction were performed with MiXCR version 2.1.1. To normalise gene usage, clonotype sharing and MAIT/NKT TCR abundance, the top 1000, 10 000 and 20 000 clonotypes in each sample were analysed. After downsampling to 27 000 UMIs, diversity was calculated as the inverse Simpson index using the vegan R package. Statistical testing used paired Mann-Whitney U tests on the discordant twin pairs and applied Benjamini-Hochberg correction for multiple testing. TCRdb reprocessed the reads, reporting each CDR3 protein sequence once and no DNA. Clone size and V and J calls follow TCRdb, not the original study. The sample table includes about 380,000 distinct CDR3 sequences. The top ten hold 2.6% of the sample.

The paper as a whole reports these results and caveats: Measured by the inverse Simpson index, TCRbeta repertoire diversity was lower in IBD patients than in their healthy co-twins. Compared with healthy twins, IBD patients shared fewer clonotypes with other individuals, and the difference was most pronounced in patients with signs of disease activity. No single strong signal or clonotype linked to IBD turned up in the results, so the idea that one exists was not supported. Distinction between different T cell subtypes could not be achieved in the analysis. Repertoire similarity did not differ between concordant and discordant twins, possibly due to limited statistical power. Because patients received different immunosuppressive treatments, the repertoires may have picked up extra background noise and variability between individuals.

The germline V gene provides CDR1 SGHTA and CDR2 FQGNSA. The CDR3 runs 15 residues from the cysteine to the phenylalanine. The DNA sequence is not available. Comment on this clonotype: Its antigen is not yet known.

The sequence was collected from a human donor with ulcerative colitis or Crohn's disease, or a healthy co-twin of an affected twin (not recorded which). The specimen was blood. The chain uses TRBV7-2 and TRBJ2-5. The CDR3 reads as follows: CASSLGTSLQETQYF.